A single sample is the source of the 17 T cell receptor beta chains below, sequenced in a study of blood T cell repertoires in COVID-19. Only in-frame clones appear in the TCRdb table, and some are missing; sequencing was by immunoSEQ multiplex PCR. The data show around 150,000 clones, 70% to 90% seen once. The specimen was peripheral blood. The receptors were gathered from a man aged 55 to 70 with acute or convalescent COVID-19.

In nucleotides, the CDR3 is TGTGCCAGCAGTTACTTCGGTACACCGGGTGAGACCCAGTACTTC. Protein product: CASSYFGTPGETQYF. This rearrangement joins TRBV6-2 or TRBV6-3 to TRBJ2-5; D remains unclear. Germline CDR1 is MNHEY and CDR2 is SVGEGT. V dropped 1 base and J dropped 5 bases, with 14 bases sitting between them. The CDR3 runs to 15 residues.

The V gene is TRBV18, the J gene TRBJ2-7; D is perhaps TRBD1 (6 bases). This CDR3 contains 16 residues. Per the germline V gene, CDR1 is KGHSH and CDR2 is LQKENI. V lost 3 bases to trimming and J lost 6 bases, with 21 bases between them. This CDR3 reads CASSPLRGTPSPEQYF. As DNA, the CDR3 is TGTGCCAGCTCACCTCTTAGGGGGACCCCTTCCCCCGAGCAGTACTTC.

V and J are TRBV2 and TRBJ2-2; TRBD2 matches at 11 bases. J lost 0 bases, V lost 5 bases, and 2 bases had no gene match. Germline V CDR1 and CDR2: SNHLY, FYNNEI. The CDR3 covers 16 residues. Here the CDR3 DNA reads TGTGCCAGCAGTACGGGACTAGCGGCGAACACCGGGGAGCTGTTTTTT. The encoded protein is CASSTGLAANTGELFF.

Here the CDR3 reads CASSLGQGTGGYTF. The DNA for the CDR3 is TGCGCCAGCAGCTTGGGACAGGGAACCGGTGGCTACACCTTC. This rearrangement joins TRBV5-1 to TRBJ1-2, with 7 nucleotides matching TRBD1. Germline CDR1 and CDR2: SGHRS and YFSETQ. This CDR3 spans 14 amino acids. J was trimmed by 7 bases and V by 0 bases; bases with no gene match: 6.

The V gene is TRBV5-1, the J gene TRBJ2-7; 8 bases are shared with TRBD1. V lost 7 bases and J lost 5; bases outside the gene matches: 8. The CDR3 is 13 amino acids. Looked up from germline, CDR1 is SGHRS and CDR2 is YFSETQ. DNA for the CDR3: TGCGCCAGCGACACCAGGGGGCTCGACGAGCAGTACTTC. This codes for CASDTRGLDEQYF.

The chain uses TRBV30 and TRBJ2-1; possibly TRBD2 for D (7 bases). Germline values: CDR1 GTSNPN, CDR2 SVGIG (reference sequence). The V end was cut by 0 bases, the J end by 7 bases, with 16 bases between. The CDR3 loop spans 15 amino acids. The CDR3 DNA is TGTGCCTGGAGTGTGCCGGGGGGCGGTTTTAATGAGCAGTTCTTC. Amino acids: CAWSVPGGGFNEQFF.

The chain carries TRBV19 and TRBJ1-1; 8 bases match TRBD1. V dropped 3 bases and J dropped 3; count of bases not matched to a gene: 6. The CDR3 has 15 amino acids. Germline CDR1 LNHDA, CDR2 SQIVND (reference sequence). CDR3 protein: CASSMARQGYTEAFF. The CDR3 DNA is TGTGCCAGTAGTATGGCGCGACAGGGGTACACTGAAGCTTTCTTT.

This clone was seen just once. V and J are TRBV29-1 and TRBJ2-2; D gene ambiguous. Germline assignment: CDR1 SQVTM and CDR2 ANQGSEA. CDR3 length: 14 amino acids. The V gene lost 3 bases and the J gene lost 0 bases, with 8 bases spanning the gap. The CDR3: CSVEAGSNTGELFF. Written as DNA, the CDR3 is TGCAGCGTTGAGGCAGGCTCGAACACCGGGGAGCTGTTTTTT.

This chain links TRBV19 with TRBJ1-4; D is perhaps TRBD1 (5 bases). Trimming pared 6 bases from V and 8 bases from J, leaving 13 bases between. The CDR3 runs to 13 residues. Germline CDR1 and CDR2: LNHDA and SQIVND (reference sequence). CDR3 amino acids: CASSQGHGEKLFF. In nucleotides, the CDR3 is TGTGCCAGTAGCCAGGGTCACGGAGAAAAACTGTTTTTT.

This clone was seen a handful of times. The chain recombines TRBV7-2 with TRBJ1-1; 9 bases map to TRBD1. Germline V gives CDR1 SGHTA, CDR2 FQGNSA. V shed 4 bases and J 2 bases; nucleotides not matched to a gene: 2. CDR3 length equals 14 residues. CDR3 DNA sequence: TGTGCCAGCAGCTCGGGACAGGGCAACACTGAAGCTTTCTTT. It yields the protein CASSSGQGNTEAFF. The complete variable domain, with remaining parts taken from reference TRBV7-2 and TRBJ1-1, reads GAGVSQSPSNKVTEKGKDVELRCDPISGHTALYWYRQSLGQGLEFLIYFQGNSAPDKSGLPSDRFSAERTGGSVSTLTIQRTQQEDSAVYLCASSSGQGNTEAFFGQGTRLTVV.

The chain uses TRBV5-4 and TRBJ1-1; 7 nucleotides line up with TRBD1. In germline, CDR1 is SGHNT, CDR2 YYREEE (reference sequence). The trim removed 5 bases at V and 1 base at J, leaving 5 bases unmatched. The CDR3 is made up of 14 amino acids. CDR3 amino acids: CASSPTGANTEAFF. The CDR3 coding sequence is TGTGCCAGCAGTCCCACAGGGGCGAACACTGAAGCTTTCTTT.

This chain links TRBV19 with TRBJ1-5; 11 bases fit TRBD1. V dropped 4 bases and J dropped 9; count of bases not matched to a gene: 8. Germline V CDR1 and CDR2: LNHDA, SQIVND (reference sequence). The CDR3 is 15 amino acids. This CDR3 is CASSTGTGGIRPQHF. CDR3 coding DNA: TGTGCCAGTAGTACCGGGACAGGGGGTATTCGGCCCCAGCATTTT.

The chain couples TRBV27 to TRBJ1-5; a possible D gene is TRBD1 (5 bases). The V and J ends lost 8 bases and 6 bases respectively, with 14 bases between them. In germline, CDR1 is MNHEY, CDR2 SMNVEV (reference sequence). The CDR3 has 13 residues. DNA for the CDR3: TGTGCCAGCGGCCGGGGGGATAGTCAGCCCCAGCATTTT. Translated: CASGRGDSQPQHF.

The genes are TRBV11-3 and TRBJ2-2; D is possibly TRBD2 (7 bases). Trimming pared 5 bases from V and 6 bases from J, leaving 16 bases between. The germline CDR1 and CDR2 sequences are SGHNT and YENEEA. This CDR3 spans 15 amino acids. The CDR3 sequence: CASSPEGGASGELFF. CDR3 nucleotides: TGTGCCAGCAGCCCAGAAGGGGGGGCCTCCGGGGAGCTGTTTTTT.

The sample holds a few counts of this clone. The chain links TRBV29-1 to TRBJ1-1; no definite D call. Trimming left V 6 bases short and J 10 bases short, with 18 bases between. Germline V CDR1 and CDR2: SQVTM, ANQGSEA. The CDR3 is 12 residues long. The CDR3 here is CSVTTGTPRAFF. In nucleotides, the CDR3 is TGCAGCGTGACCACGGGAACCCCTAGAGCTTTCTTT. Full variable domain (remainder filled in from reference TRBV29-1 and TRBJ1-1): SAVISQKPSRDICQRGTSLTIQCQVDSQVTMMFWYRQQPGQSLTLIATANQGSEATYESGFVIDKFPISRPNLTFSTLTVSNMSPEDSSIYLCSVTTGTPRAFFGQGTRLTVV.

This rearrangement joins TRBV3-1 (or the pseudogene TRBV3-2) to TRBJ1-1, with D maybe TRBD1 (6 bases). Germline lookup yields CDR1 LGHDT and CDR2 YNNKEL (reference sequence). This CDR3 has 15 residues. Trimming took off 4 bases at V and 2 bases at J, with 14 bases between the two ends. For the CDR3, the DNA is TGTGCCAGCAGCCCGACGGACAGTATAAACACTGAAGCTTTCTTT. It specifies CASSPTDSINTEAFF.

The chain's CDR3 is CASSLQSRTNEKLFF. The CDR3 DNA reads TGCGCCAGCAGCTTGCAGTCAAGAACTAATGAAAAACTGTTTTTT. The rearrangement joins TRBV5-1 to TRBJ1-4; D unresolved. This CDR3 region has 15 residues. Germline CDR1 is SGHRS and CDR2 is YFSETQ. V lost 1 base, J lost 1 base, and 8 bases lay in between.